The subject of this entry is one T cell receptor (beta chain). The clone's antigen remains unknown. No base-level quality is on record; no much larger clone is a single base apart. The source of the sample is a study of cytomegalovirus exposure and HLA in healthy donors (dated by TCRdb to 2017 to 2019). Describing the broader study: In an earlier analysis of some 610 of the donors, under 300 Gb of sequence data and 117 million unique TCR beta sequences from roughly 190 million T cells were reported. Among the roughly 430 genotyped donors, approximately 81% belonged to the genetic ancestry cluster associated with self-reported Caucasian donors. In a later genetic analysis, genome-wide SNP genotypes for about three fifths of the roughly 670 donors were used, and that subset was treated as a discovery cohort. Across some 400 genotyped donors of the cohort, an average of roughly 200,000 unique TCR beta nucleotide sequences per donor were sequenced, and roughly a sixth of those sequences were non-productive. Every discovery cohort repertoire had been produced on one sequencing platform. Rather than using new phenotypic data, the later analysis identified candidate immune exposures from TCR beta sequences and from how often those sequences occurred across donors. Along with the approximately 650-subject first cohort, a separate validation cohort of 120 different subjects was used. Alongside the repertoire data, information on donor age, sex, ethnicity and CMV serostatus was compiled. To predict cytomegalovirus infection status, the study brought together high-throughput TCR immunosequencing, statistical association of individual TCRs with disease status, and machine learning. To decide whether each TCR beta V gene segment behaved as functional or pseudogenic, an earlier analysis of nearly 600 of the donors relied on high-throughput TCR beta sequencing. An early release that covered about 600 HLA-typed donors contained around 300 gigabases of sequencing data and 85 million to 100 million unique TCR sequences. The study aimed to test whether cataloging public T cell receptors could reveal signatures of past pathogen exposure. The T cell repertoires of about 700 subjects were profiled by immunosequencing and related to cytomegalovirus serostatus. A later analysis re-examined previously published TCR beta repertoires from around 670 donors and added high-resolution HLA genotyping to investigate patterns of TCR occurrence. Both class I and class II loci were covered by HLA typing, at four-digit resolution. Because of strong linkage in the cohort, a handful of DR-DQ haplotypes were treated as single units for association and clustering. Typing coverage differed by locus: A, B, C, DRB1 and DQB1 were typed in roughly 620-630 donors, DQA1 in about 510, DPA1 in around 580, and DPB1 in just under 490.

Libraries were made using the immunoSEQ multiplex PCR assay. The multiplex PCR relied on a mix of 60 forward primers for TCR Vbeta segments and 13 reverse primers for TCR Jbeta segments. The CDR3 region of rearranged TCR beta genes was amplified from genomic DNA by a multiplex PCR assay. The Illumina HiSeq System was used to sequence the amplified TCR beta libraries as 87-base-pair reads. In the source study's methods: A later analysis counted 65 million to 90 million unique TCR beta chains across the roughly 700 repertoires, and some 11 million of these chains were shared by at least two donors. A nearest-neighbor algorithm error-corrected the raw reads and collapsed the reads into unique sequences, merging closely related sequences to remove PCR and sequencing errors. CDR3 sequences were aligned to IMGT reference sequences to assign V, D and J gene segments. For a sequence to be retained, a match of at least six nucleotides was required to both a V gene segment and a J gene segment. A rearrangement counted as productive if the CDR3 had no stop codons and remained in frame with V and J, and every other rearrangement counted as non-productive. CDR3 was defined by IMGT convention, running from the second conserved V-encoded cysteine to the conserved J-encoded phenylalanine. The earlier analysis of fewer than 750 of the donors excluded sequences that lacked an unambiguous match to a single V gene segment. An earlier analysis of a few hundred of the donors called V segments functional above 56.7% productive rearrangements and segregating when the between-donor standard deviation exceeded 5%. To diagnose cytomegalovirus status from the catalog of TCR beta chain sequences, a statistical classification framework was built. In a later analysis, TCR nucleotide sequences were compared against IMGT/GENE-DB human TR gene sequences so that V and J genes could be assigned. A later analysis assigned CDR3 sequences and most-parsimonious VDJ recombination scenarios with the TCRdist pipeline. In a later analysis, each TCR beta chain was defined by its CDR3 amino acid sequence together with its V-gene family, and reads without a unique V-gene family were excluded. A later analysis removed 592 highly shared, low-generation-probability nucleotide sequences to deal with suspected cross-contamination and a sequencing artifact. For each public chain, a later analysis derived a clonal expansion index from normalized ranks of inferred template counts within each repertoire. A later analysis computed generation probabilities with a VDJ recombination model fitted to out-of-frame rearrangements, and checked the results against IGoR. Hypergeometric tests were used in a later analysis to score TCR-TCR, TCR-HLA and TCR-CMV co-occurrence, with a repertoire-size bias correction applied to the TCR pairs. In a later analysis, false discovery rates were estimated by permuting HLA or CMV assignments 20 times. In a later analysis, co-occurring TCRs were grouped with DBSCAN, and TCRdist sequence similarity was added when clustering was performed within HLA-allele-positive subsets. For co-occurrence clustering, repertoires with fewer than 30,000 or more than 120,000 public chains were excluded, along with five repertoires with anomalous nucleotide sharing. TCRdb provides this immuneACCESS table in a form limited to in-frame rearrangements. Some clones are lacking; in checked studies, under half of them reflect an unresolved V gene, and why the rest are absent is not known. V and J calls and clone size follow that table, whereas D and trimming were derived from the DNA. A total of 90,000 or so clones appear in this sample, around 74% of them only once. Approximately 2% of the sample is taken by the ten largest.

Study-wide conclusions, independent of this receptor: According to a later genetic analysis, donors in an Asian-associated ancestry cluster had fewer N-insertions in productive TCRs than the roughly 700-donor mean. For the cohort, immune exposure information was limited to CMV serostatus. A later analysis found that TCR association rates varied across HLA loci, with DRB1 alleles showing the most associated TCRs and HLA-C alleles the fewest. The sequencing pipeline was judged likely to have produced a cluster of highly shared sequence variants as a technical artifact. In an earlier analysis of around 600 of the donors, most TCR beta V segments appeared in productive rearrangements about 90% or about 30% of the time, broadly matching IMGT annotations. While some public TCRs were present in many individuals, most TCR sequences turned up only very rarely across donors. Roughly uniform sequencing depth across donors was assumed in presence/absence analyses, although this assumption may not hold. In this cohort, only TCR beta chains were sequenced, and detectable features were limited by the absence of alpha or paired-chain data. A further reported finding was that TCR beta sequences accurately predicted the HLA-A and HLA-B alleles for most subjects in the first cohort. Because counts were too low, more than 15 rarely observed V segments, including chromosome 9 orphons, were excluded from the earlier analysis of 587 of the donors. It was suggested by the authors that the approach could potentially be generalized to other disease states and immunological phenotypes. According to a later analysis, parvovirus B19, influenza, CMV and Epstein-Barr virus appeared linked to several top co-occurrence clusters. Specific HLA alleles were associated with 16,951 TCR beta sequences at a false discovery rate of 0.05 in a later analysis. The study listed 164 TCR beta chains as associated with cytomegalovirus. In a later analysis, HLA-associated TCR beta chains showed more clonal expansion and lower generation probabilities than non-associated chains that were equally common. Strong co-occurrence of HLA alleles, especially DR and DQ, made assigning TCR associations to individual alleles difficult. Because HLA typing was unavailable for some donors at each locus, only the typed subset was used in association tests. Linkage disequilibrium might explain the correlated functional status among segregating V segments, but an unknown experimental factor could not be excluded. In both the original and validation cohorts, the classifier was reported to diagnose cytomegalovirus status with high specificity and sensitivity. In a later analysis, most CMV-associated TCR beta chains were found to appear HLA-restricted, with HLA associations seemingly driven largely by CMV exposure. Three of the identified cytomegalovirus-associated TCR beta chains were confirmed in vitro to be specific for cytomegalovirus antigens. In a later genetic analysis, a missense DCLRE1C variant was associated with V-gene and J-gene trimming of TCR beta chains, and the association was replicated in an independent cohort.

The cohort was made up of 500 to 850 healthy bone marrow donors. At the time of sampling, every cohort member was nominally healthy, though immune exposures that went unrecorded were likely present. The donor tested CMV seronegative, placing the donor among the 350 or so seronegative members of the cohort. Each donor provided a peripheral blood sample, and peripheral blood mononuclear cells were used for TCR beta sequencing. The Qiagen DNeasy Blood Extraction Kit was used to extract genomic DNA from the blood cell samples. The TCR was taken from a boy aged 5-17 years in good health and CMV-seronegative. The sample taken for sequencing was PBMCs.

The CDR3 region reads CASSLSGVLVETQYF. The DNA sequence is TGTGCCAGCAGCCTTAGCGGGGTTCTTGTGGAGACCCAGTACTTC. The rearranged segments are TRBV7-2 and TRBJ2-5; 8 bases in the junction line up with TRBD2. There are 15 amino acids in the CDR3, from cysteine to phenylalanine inclusive. This entry keeps only the CDR3 DNA: 45 bases, framed from base 1. Trimming accounts for 5 bases at V and 5 bases at J, while the number of junction bases matched to no gene is 10. The CDR1 and CDR2 encoded by the germline V gene are SGHTA and FQGNSA.